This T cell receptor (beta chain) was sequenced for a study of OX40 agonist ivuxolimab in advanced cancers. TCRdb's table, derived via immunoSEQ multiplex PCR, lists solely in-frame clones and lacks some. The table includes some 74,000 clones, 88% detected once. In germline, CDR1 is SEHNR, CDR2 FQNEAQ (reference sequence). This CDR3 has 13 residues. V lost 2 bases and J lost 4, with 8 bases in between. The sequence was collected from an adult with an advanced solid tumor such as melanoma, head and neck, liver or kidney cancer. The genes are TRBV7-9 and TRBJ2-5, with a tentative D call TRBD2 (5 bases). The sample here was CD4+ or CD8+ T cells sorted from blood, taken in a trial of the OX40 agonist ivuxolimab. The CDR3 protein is CASSLFGVETQYF. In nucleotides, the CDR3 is TGTGCCAGCAGCTTATTCGGGGTAGAGACCCAGTACTTC. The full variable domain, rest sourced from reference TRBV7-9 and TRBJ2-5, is DTGVSQNPRHKITKRGQNVTFRCDPISEHNRLYWYRQTLGQGPEFLTYFQNEAQLEKSRLLSDRFSAERPKGSFSTLEIQRTEQGDSAMYLCASSLFGVETQYFGPGTRLLVL.